These T cell receptor beta chains were read from a single sample in a study of shared clonotypes between healthy human individuals. The protocol was immunoSEQ multiplex PCR, while the TCRdb copy is restricted to in-frame clones and leaves out a portion. Among 2 million to 2.5 million clones, 80% to 95% were seen once, and the ten largest hold 0.37%. Sequences were obtained from naive CD4+ T cells from PBMCs. These TCRs come from a man aged 18 to 30 in good health. Some clones in this sample may be carry-over from other donors' samples. Each CDR3 is given with its conserved first and last residue. The order of the fields is V gene, J gene, D gene, clone size, CDR3 DNA, CDR3 protein. A D gene is named only where the DNA matches it firmly. Clone size is given for some rows only: seen once, a few or many times, or a class if the clone is expanded.

TRBV6-6	TRBJ2-1	TRBD2	NA	TGTGCCAGCAGTTACGCGGGAGTTACTACCGATGAGCAGTTCTTC	CASSYAGVTTDEQFF
TRBV2	TRBJ2-7	NA	NA	TGTGCCCAAAGCCGGGCCGTCGAATACGAGCAGTACTTC	CAQSRAVEYEQYF
TRBV5-1	TRBJ2-1	NA	NA	TGCGCCAGCAGCTTACAGGGATTGTACAATGAGCAGTTCTTC	CASSLQGLYNEQFF
TRBV9	TRBJ1-1	NA	NA	TGTGCCAGCAGCTCCACCGGCTGGAGCACTGAAGCTTTCTTT	CASSSTGWSTEAFF
TRBV7-6	TRBJ1-2	NA	NA	TGTGCCAGCAGTGGTTGGCAGGGAGGACGTGGCTACACCTTC	CASSGWQGGRGYTF
TRBV18	TRBJ2-1	NA	NA	TGTGCCAGCTCAGCTGCGGCGACAGCGGGCTCCTACAATGAGCAGTTCTTC	CASSAAATAGSYNEQFF
TRBV27	TRBJ2-7	NA	once	TGTGCCAGCAGCAACCCCACGGGGTACGAGCAGTACTTC	CASSNPTGYEQYF
TRBV6-1	TRBJ1-2	NA	NA	TGTGCCAGCAGTGAAGAATACAGGTCCCGGAGCTACACCTTC	CASSEEYRSRSYTF
TRBV5-1	TRBJ2-5	NA	NA	TGCGCCAGCACTCAGGGTGGCACCCAAGAGACCCAGTACTTC	CASTQGGTQETQYF
TRBV7-9	TRBJ1-5	NA	NA	TGTGCCAGCAGCTTAGATAACAGGGTTTGGCCCCAGCATTTT	CASSLDNRVWPQHF
TRBV7-9	TRBJ1-4	TRBD1	NA	TGTGCCAGCAGCTTAGCGGACAGGGGACTAGGGGAAAAACTGTTTTTT	CASSLADRGLGEKLFF
TRBV2	TRBJ2-1	NA	NA	TGTGCCAGCACCGGGGACGGGTACAATGAGCAGTTCTTC	CASTGDGYNEQFF
TRBV2	TRBJ1-1	NA	NA	TGTGCCAGCAGGTCTACAGTGAACACTGAAGCTTTCTTT	CASRSTVNTEAFF